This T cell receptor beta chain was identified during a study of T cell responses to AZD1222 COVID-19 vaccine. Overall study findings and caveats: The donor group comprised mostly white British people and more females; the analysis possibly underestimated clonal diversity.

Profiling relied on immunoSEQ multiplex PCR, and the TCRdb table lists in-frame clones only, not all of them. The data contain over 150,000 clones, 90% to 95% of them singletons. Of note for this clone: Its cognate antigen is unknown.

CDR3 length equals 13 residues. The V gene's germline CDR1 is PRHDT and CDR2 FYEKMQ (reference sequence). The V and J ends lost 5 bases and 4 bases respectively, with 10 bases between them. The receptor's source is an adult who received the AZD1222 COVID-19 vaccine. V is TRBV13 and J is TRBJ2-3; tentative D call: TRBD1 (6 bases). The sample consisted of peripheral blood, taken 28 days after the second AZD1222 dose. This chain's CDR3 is CASSARGPDTQYF. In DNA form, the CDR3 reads TGTGCCAGCAGCGCCAGGGGTCCAGATACGCAGTATTTT.